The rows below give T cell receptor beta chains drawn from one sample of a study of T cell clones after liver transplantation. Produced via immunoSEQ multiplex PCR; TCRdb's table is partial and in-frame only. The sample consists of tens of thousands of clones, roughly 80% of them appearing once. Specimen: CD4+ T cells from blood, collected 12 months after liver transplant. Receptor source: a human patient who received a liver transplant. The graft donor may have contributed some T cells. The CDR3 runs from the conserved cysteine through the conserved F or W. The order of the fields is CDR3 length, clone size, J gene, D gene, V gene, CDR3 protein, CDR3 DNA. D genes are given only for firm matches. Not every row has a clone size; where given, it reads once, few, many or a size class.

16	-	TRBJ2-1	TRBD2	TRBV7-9	CASSLSGTSAFNEQFF	TGTGCCAGCAGCTTATCTGGGACTAGCGCTTTCAATGAGCAGTTCTTC
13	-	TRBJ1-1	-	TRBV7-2	CASSFMMNTEAFF	TGTGCCAGCAGCTTCATGATGAACACTGAAGCTTTCTTT
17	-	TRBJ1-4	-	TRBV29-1	CSALVLQRGATNEKLFF	TGCAGCGCATTGGTCCTACAGAGAGGAGCAACTAATGAAAAACTGTTTTTT
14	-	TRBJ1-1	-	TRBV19	CASSFFRVNTEAFF	TGTGCCAGTAGTTTCTTCAGGGTGAACACTGAAGCTTTCTTT
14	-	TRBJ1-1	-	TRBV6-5	CASSYRYTNTEAFF	TGTGCCAGCAGTTACCGTTACACGAACACTGAAGCTTTCTTT
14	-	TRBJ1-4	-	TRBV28	CASSLLEGGSKLFF	TGTGCCAGCAGTTTGCTCGAGGGTGGTAGTAAACTGTTTTTT
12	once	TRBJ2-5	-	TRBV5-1	CASSLGQETQYF	TGCGCCAGCAGCTTGGGGCAAGAGACCCAGTACTTC
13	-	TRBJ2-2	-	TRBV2	CASLLGGAGELFF	TGTGCCAGCTTACTCGGGGGTGCCGGGGAGCTGTTTTTT
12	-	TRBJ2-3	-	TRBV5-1	CASSLVGDTQYF	TGCGCCAGCAGCTTGGTCGGTGATACGCAGTATTTT
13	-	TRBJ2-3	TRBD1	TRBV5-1	CASSGQGADTQYF	TGCGCCAGCAGCGGACAGGGGGCTGATACGCAGTATTTT
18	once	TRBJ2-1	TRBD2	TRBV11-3	CASSPRGGRAISYNEQFF	TGTGCCAGCAGCCCTCGGGGCGGGAGAGCTATCTCCTACAATGAGCAGTTCTTC
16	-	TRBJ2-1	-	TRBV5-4	CASSPLREGSYNEQFF	TGTGCCAGCAGCCCCTTGCGGGAAGGCTCCTACAATGAGCAGTTCTTC
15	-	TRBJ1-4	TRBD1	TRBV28	CASSLDRASNEKLFF	TGTGCCAGCAGTTTAGACAGGGCATCTAATGAAAAACTGTTTTTT
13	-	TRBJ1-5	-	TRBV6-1	CASSLTQDQPQHF	TGTGCCAGCAGCCTTACACAGGATCAGCCCCAGCATTTT
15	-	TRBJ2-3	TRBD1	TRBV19	CASTRDRGRPDTQYF	TGTGCCAGTACCAGGGACAGGGGGCGGCCAGATACGCAGTATTTT
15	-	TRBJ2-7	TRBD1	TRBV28	CASSPPGTAIYEQYF	TGTGCCAGCAGTCCCCCCGGGACAGCGATCTACGAGCAGTACTTC
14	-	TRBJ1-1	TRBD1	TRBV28	CASSLAQGGEKAFF	TGTGCCAGCAGTTTAGCCCAGGGGGGGGAGAAAGCTTTCTTT
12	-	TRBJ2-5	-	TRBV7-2	CASSFREETQYF	TGTGCCAGCAGCTTCAGGGAAGAGACCCAGTACTTC
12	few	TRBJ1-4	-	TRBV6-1	CASSGGGEKLFF	TGTGCCAGCAGTGGCGGGGGAGAAAAACTGTTTTTT
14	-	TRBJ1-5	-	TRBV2	CASSEDRINQPQHF	TGTGCCAGCAGTGAGGACAGAATTAATCAGCCCCAGCATTTT
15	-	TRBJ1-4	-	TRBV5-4	CASSPTGSTNEKLFF	TGTGCCAGCAGCCCGACGGGTTCAACTAATGAAAAACTGTTTTTT
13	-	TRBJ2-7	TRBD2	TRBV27	CASSLAGAYEQYF	TGTGCCAGCAGTTTAGCGGGAGCCTACGAGCAGTACTTC
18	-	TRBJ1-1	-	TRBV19	CASSLITSGSFMNTEAFF	TGTGCCAGTAGTCTCATCACCTCGGGCAGCTTCATGAACACTGAAGCTTTCTTT
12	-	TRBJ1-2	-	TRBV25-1	CASRGASNGYTF	TGTGCCAGCAGAGGAGCCTCTAATGGCTACACCTTC